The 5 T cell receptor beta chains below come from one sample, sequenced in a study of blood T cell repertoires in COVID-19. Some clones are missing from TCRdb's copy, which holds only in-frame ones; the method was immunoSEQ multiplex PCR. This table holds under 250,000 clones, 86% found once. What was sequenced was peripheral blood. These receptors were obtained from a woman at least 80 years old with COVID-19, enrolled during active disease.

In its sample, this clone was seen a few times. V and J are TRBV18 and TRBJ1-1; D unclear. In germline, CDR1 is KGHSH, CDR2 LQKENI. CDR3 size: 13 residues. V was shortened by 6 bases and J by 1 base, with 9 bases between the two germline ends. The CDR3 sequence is CASSRSSNTEAFF. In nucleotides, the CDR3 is TGTGCCAGCTCTCGAAGCTCGAACACTGAAGCTTTCTTT.

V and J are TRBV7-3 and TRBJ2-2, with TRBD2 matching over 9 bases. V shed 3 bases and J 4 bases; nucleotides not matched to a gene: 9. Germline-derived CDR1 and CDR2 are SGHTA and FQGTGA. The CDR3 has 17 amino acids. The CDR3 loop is CASSLSPAGGTTGELFF. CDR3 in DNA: TGTGCCAGCAGCTTGTCCCCAGCGGGGGGTACCACCGGGGAGCTGTTTTTT.

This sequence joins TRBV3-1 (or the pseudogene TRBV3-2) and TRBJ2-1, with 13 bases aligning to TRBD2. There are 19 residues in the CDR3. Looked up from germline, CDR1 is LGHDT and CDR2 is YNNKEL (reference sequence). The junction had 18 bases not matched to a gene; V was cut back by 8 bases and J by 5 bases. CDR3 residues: CASVNLGLAGDHRNNEQFF. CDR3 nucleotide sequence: TGTGCCAGCGTAAACCTTGGACTAGCGGGGGACCACCGTAACAATGAGCAGTTCTTC.

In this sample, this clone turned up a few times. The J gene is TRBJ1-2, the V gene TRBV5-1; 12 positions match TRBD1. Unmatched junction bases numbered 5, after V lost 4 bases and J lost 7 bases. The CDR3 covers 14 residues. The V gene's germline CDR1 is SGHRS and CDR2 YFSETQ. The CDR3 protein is CASSMGQGARGYTF. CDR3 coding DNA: TGCGCCAGCAGCATGGGACAGGGGGCCCGTGGCTACACCTTC.

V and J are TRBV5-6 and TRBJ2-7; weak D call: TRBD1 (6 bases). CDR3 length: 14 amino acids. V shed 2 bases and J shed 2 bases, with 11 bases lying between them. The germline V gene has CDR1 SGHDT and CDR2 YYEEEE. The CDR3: CASSFTTGPYEQYV. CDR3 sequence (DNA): TGTGCCAGCAGCTTTACGACAGGACCCTACGAGCAGTACGTC.